The 8 T cell receptor beta chains below come from one sample, sequenced in a study of patients and donors after allogeneic stem cell transplantation. TCRdb reprocessed the RT-PCR reads with MiXCR, giving one entry per CDR3 protein. The sample lists about 960,000 distinct CDR3 sequences; approximately 19% were seen once. The source material was blood, either unsorted or a sorted T cell fraction (not recorded which). The receptors were gathered from a human donor who was either an allogeneic HSCT recipient or a stem cell or donor lymphocyte infusion donor (not recorded which). It is not recorded whose cells these are; they may come from a transplant donor.

This clonotype has at least ten counts. Here the CDR3 reads CASSLVSSPDNEQFF. The CDR3 DNA reads TGCGCCAGCAGCTTGGTGTCTAGCCCCGATAATGAGCAGTTCTTC. This chain links TRBV5-1 with TRBJ2-1, with a possible D match to TRBD2 (5 bases). Between the trimmed V and J ends, which lost 0 bases and 7 bases, there was a span of 14 bases. The CDR3 spans 15 residues. Germline CDR1 and CDR2: SGHRS and YFSETQ.

This clonotype was detected only once. The rearrangement joins TRBV5-1 to TRBJ1-3; D is perhaps TRBD1 (6 bases). Germline lookup yields CDR1 SGHRS and CDR2 YFSETQ. The germline V and J ends were trimmed by 2 bases and 0 bases, with 15 bases remaining between them. The CDR3 is 17 residues long. The CDR3 here is CASSLPSRQASGNTIYF. In DNA, the CDR3 is TGCGCCAGCAGCTTACCCTCACGACAGGCCTCTGGAAACACCATATATTTT. The full variable domain, in which reference TRBV5-1 and TRBJ1-3 provide the parts outside the CDR3, is KAGVTQTPRYLIKTRGQQVTLSCSPISGHRSVSWYQQTPGQGLQFLFEYFSETQRNKGNFPGRFSGRQFSNSRSEMNVSTLELGDSALYLCASSLPSRQASGNTIYFGEGSWLTVV.

A few counts support this clonotype. The V call is TRBV7-9, the J call TRBJ2-3; 8 nucleotides agree with TRBD2. The germline gives CDR1 SEHNR, CDR2 FQNEAQ (reference sequence). V trimming: 2 bases; J trimming: 0 bases; junction bases outside the gene matches: 7. This CDR3 spans 17 amino acids. The DNA for the CDR3 is TGTGCCAGCAGCTTACCCCTAGCGGGCGGCAGCACAGATACGCAGTATTTT. Translating it yields CASSLPLAGGSTDTQYF.

This chain joins TRBV11-2 and TRBJ2-5; D call uncertain. Trimming took 5 bases from V and 5 from J, leaving 12 bases between them. The CDR3 has 13 amino acids. Germline lookup yields CDR1 SGHAT and CDR2 FQNNGV. The CDR3 loop reads CASSPSVRETQYF. The CDR3 DNA follows: TGTGCCAGCAGCCCATCCGTGAGGGAGACCCAGTACTTC. The full variable domain, in which reference TRBV11-2 and TRBJ2-5 provide the parts outside the CDR3, is EAGVAQSPRYKIIEKRQSVAFWCNPISGHATLYWYQQILGQGPKLLIQFQNNGVVDDSQLPKDRFSAERLKGVDSTLKIQPAKLEDSAVYLCASSPSVRETQYFGPGTRLLVL.

The rearrangement links TRBV29-1 to TRBJ2-3, with 8 positions matching TRBD2. The V segment lost 4 bases and the J segment 0 bases; nucleotides outside the gene matches: 12. The CDR3 is 17 amino acids. Germline CDR1 is SQVTM and CDR2 is ANQGSEA. CDR3 coding DNA: TGCAGCGTTGGACTAACGGGGGGGAGTTCTAGCACAGATACGCAGTATTTT. It yields the protein CSVGLTGGSSSTDTQYF.

This clonotype was counted at least ten times. The chain combines TRBV12-3 or TRBV12-4 with TRBJ1-3; 7 nucleotides match TRBD1. There are 15 residues in the CDR3. Unmatched junction bases numbered 6, after V lost 3 bases and J lost 4 bases. CDR3 coding DNA: TGTGCCAGCAGTTTCCTACAGGGGATCGGAAACACCATATATTTT. It translates to CASSFLQGIGNTIYF.

V and J are TRBV27 and TRBJ1-1, with D hard to call. Germline assignment: CDR1 MNHEY and CDR2 SMNVEV (reference sequence). CDR3 length: 14 amino acids. V lost 2 bases and J lost 1, with 8 bases in between. The DNA of the CDR3 is TGTGCCAGCAGTTTAAGCCGCAAGAACACTGAAGCTTTCTTT. Protein: CASSLSRKNTEAFF.

The sample holds many counts of this clonotype. The chain joins TRBV3-1 to TRBJ1-1; D remains unclear. In germline, CDR1 is LGHDT, CDR2 YNNKEL (reference sequence). The CDR3 sequence is 11 residues long. Trimming left V 0 bases short and J 7 bases short, with 3 bases between. CDR3 coding DNA: TGTGCCAGCAGCCAAGAGGGTGAAGCTTTCTTT. This encodes CASSQEGEAFF.